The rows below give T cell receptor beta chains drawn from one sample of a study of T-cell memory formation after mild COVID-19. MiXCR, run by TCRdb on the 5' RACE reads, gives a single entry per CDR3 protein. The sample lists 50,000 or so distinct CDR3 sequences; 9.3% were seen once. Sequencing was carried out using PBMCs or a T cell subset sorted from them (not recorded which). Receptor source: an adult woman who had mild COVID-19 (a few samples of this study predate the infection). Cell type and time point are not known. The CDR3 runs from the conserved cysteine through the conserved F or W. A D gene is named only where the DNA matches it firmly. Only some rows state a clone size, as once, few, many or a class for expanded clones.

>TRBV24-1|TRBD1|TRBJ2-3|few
TGTGCCACCCAGACAGGGCGGCTTAGCACAGATACGCAGTATTTT
CATQTGRLSTDTQYF
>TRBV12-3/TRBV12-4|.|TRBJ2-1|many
TGTGCCAGCAGTTTAAACCGGTGGAATGAGCAGTTCTTC
CASSLNRWNEQFF
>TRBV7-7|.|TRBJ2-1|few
TGTGCTAGCAGCTCACAAGGGAATGAGCAGTTCTTC
CASSSQGNEQFF
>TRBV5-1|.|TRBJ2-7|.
TGCGCCAGCAGCCCGGACAGCCTCCAAAACTACGAGCAGTACTTC
CASSPDSLQNYEQYF
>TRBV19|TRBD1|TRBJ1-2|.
TGTGCCAGTAGAACCGGGACAGGGATCGCCTATGGCTACACCTTC
CASRTGTGIAYGYTF
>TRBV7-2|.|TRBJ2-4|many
TGTGCCAGCAGCCCTACCCTAGCCAAAAACATTCAGTACTTC
CASSPTLAKNIQYF
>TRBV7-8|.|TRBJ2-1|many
TGTGCCAGCAGCTCAGAAGTCCCAAGCCGGCAGTTCTTC
CASSSEVPSRQFF
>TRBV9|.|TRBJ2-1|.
TGTGCCAGCAGCCACAATCCAGCGGTAGGATTATACAATGAGCAGTTCTTC
CASSHNPAVGLYNEQFF
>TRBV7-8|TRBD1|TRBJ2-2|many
TGTGCCAGCAGCTTAGCAAGAACAGGGGCCGGGGAGCTGTTTTTT
CASSLARTGAGELFF
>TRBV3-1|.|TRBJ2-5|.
TGTGCCAGCAGCCAAGAGTCCTCCGGGGTGGGGACCCAGTACTTC
CASSQESSGVGTQYF
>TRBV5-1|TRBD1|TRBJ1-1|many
TGCGCCAGCAGGCGGGACAGCCTGAACACTGAAGCTTTCTTT
CASRRDSLNTEAFF
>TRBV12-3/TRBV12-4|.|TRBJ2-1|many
TGTGCCAGCAGTTTATCTAATGAGCAGTTCTTC
CASSLSNEQFF
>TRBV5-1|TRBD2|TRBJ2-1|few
TGCGCCAGCAGCTTGGCCGGGGGGGCCTTTTCCTACAATGAGCAGTTCTTC
CASSLAGGAFSYNEQFF
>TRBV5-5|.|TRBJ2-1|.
TGTGCCAGCAGCTTAACTTCGACTAGAGGATACAATGAGCAGTTCTTC
CASSLTSTRGYNEQFF
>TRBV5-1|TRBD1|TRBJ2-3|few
TGCGCCAGCAGCCCCTCGACAGGGACAGATACGCAGTATTTT
CASSPSTGTDTQYF
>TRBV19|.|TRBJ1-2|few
TGTGCCAGTAGGCCGGCCGGGGGCTATGGCTACACCTTC
CASRPAGGYGYTF
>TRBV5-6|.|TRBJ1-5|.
TGTGCCAGCAGCTTGTGGCACATGGACAATCAGCCCCAGCATTTT
CASSLWHMDNQPQHF
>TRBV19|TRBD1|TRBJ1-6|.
TGTGCCAGTAGTCCTACAGGGGCCTATTCACCCCTCCACTTT
CASSPTGAYSPLHF
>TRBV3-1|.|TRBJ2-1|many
TGTGCCAGCAGCCAAGAGGCCAGCTCCTACAATGAGCAGTTCTTC
CASSQEASSYNEQFF
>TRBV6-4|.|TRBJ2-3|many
TGTGCCAGCAGCAGGACAGACTCTAGCACAGATACGCAGTATTTT
CASSRTDSSTDTQYF
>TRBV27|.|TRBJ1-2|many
TGTGCCAGCAGTCACAGGGAGAACTATGGCTACACCTTC
CASSHRENYGYTF
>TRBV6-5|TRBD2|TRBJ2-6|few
TGTGCCAGCAGTTACCTAGCGGGAGGGTTAGCTGGGGCCAACGTCCTGACTTTC
CASSYLAGGLAGANVLTF
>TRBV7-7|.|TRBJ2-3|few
TGTGCTAGCAGCTTAGTTCCCGGGACTTGGCGGACTAGCACAGATACGCAGTATTTT
CASSLVPGTWRTSTDTQYF
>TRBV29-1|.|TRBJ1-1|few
TGCAGCGTTGAAGGACAGCAGAACACTGAAGCTTTCTTT
CSVEGQQNTEAFF
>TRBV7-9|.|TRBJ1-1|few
TGTGCCAGCAGCGCACGAGGGGATGGCGGCCGCGGAACTGAAGCTTTCTTT
CASSARGDGGRGTEAFF
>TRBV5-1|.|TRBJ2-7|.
TGCGCCAGCAGCGGCGGGACTCTTTACGAGCAGTACTTC
CASSGGTLYEQYF
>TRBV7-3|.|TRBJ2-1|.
TGTGCCAGCAGCTTCGACAGACGCAATGAGCAGTTCTTC
CASSFDRRNEQFF
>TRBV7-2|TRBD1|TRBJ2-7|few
TGTGCCAGCAGCTTCCGGACAGGGGGCGAGCAGTACTTC
CASSFRTGGEQYF
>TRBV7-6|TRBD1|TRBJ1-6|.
TGTGCCAGCAGCCCCGGACAGGGGGTTTCACCCCTCCACTTT
CASSPGQGVSPLHF